The T cell receptor beta chain under discussion was sequenced for a study of siplizumab effects on memory and regulatory T cells. Study observations and caveats: Unstimulated subsets contained matches for only a minor fraction of alloreactive clones.

Produced via immunoSEQ multiplex PCR; TCRdb's table is partial and in-frame only. Of fewer than 65,000 clones in the sample, over 85% were seen once. Notes on this clone: The antigen is not known.

This CDR3 contains 15 residues. The V gene lost 5 bases and the J gene lost 3 bases, with 17 bases spanning the gap. From germline, CDR1 is MNHEY and CDR2 SVGAGI. The TCR was taken from a human donor in good health. Sequencing input: CD8+ T cells sorted from blood. The V gene is TRBV6-5, the J gene TRBJ2-7; perhaps TRBD2 as D (5 bases). Here the CDR3 reads CASSTQPGEHYEQYF. The CDR3 coding sequence is TGTGCCAGCAGTACCCAACCCGGGGAACACTACGAGCAGTACTTC.